This is a list of T cell receptor beta chains from one sample in a study of blood T cells in healthy people across ages. TCRdb ran MiXCR on the 5' RACE reads and lists one entry per CDR3 protein. The table lists some 640,000 distinct CDR3 sequences, approximately 30% of them singletons. Sequencing was done on a sample of blood. The source is a woman of 80 years or more in good health. Each CDR3 is given with its conserved first and last residue. The D gene is left open where the match is weak. The size entry is marked missing in some rows and otherwise reads once, few, many or a size class.

d_gene: NA
j_gene: TRBJ2-5
v_gene: TRBV18
abundance: many
CDR3nt: TGTGCCAGCAGCCAAGAGACCCAGTACTTC
CDR3aa: CASSQETQYF

d_gene: NA
j_gene: TRBJ1-2
v_gene: TRBV29-1
abundance: many
CDR3nt: TGCAGCGTTGCAACAGGAGTGTTGGGCTACACCTTC
CDR3aa: CSVATGVLGYTF

d_gene: NA
j_gene: TRBJ2-7
v_gene: TRBV6-2/TRBV6-3
abundance: NA
CDR3nt: TGTGCCTGCAGGCGGACAACTCGATCTCATTACGAGCAGTACTTC
CDR3aa: CACRRTTRSHYEQYF

d_gene: NA
j_gene: TRBJ2-2
v_gene: TRBV4-3
abundance: NA
CDR3nt: TGCGCCAGCAGAGGGAGTGCGAACACCGGGGAGCTGTTTTTT
CDR3aa: CASRGSANTGELFF

d_gene: NA
j_gene: TRBJ1-1
v_gene: TRBV7-6
abundance: NA
CDR3nt: TGTGCCAGCAGCTCGTCATTTGGGTTGGGTAACACTGAAGCTTTCTTT
CDR3aa: CASSSSFGLGNTEAFF

d_gene: NA
j_gene: TRBJ1-2
v_gene: TRBV2
abundance: many
CDR3nt: TGTGCCAGCAGGGGGGACCTTTATGGCTACACCTTC
CDR3aa: CASRGDLYGYTF

d_gene: NA
j_gene: TRBJ1-2
v_gene: TRBV2
abundance: many
CDR3nt: TGTGCCAGCAGTATCCGGGTTGGCTATGGCTACACCTTC
CDR3aa: CASSIRVGYGYTF

d_gene: TRBD1
j_gene: TRBJ1-2
v_gene: TRBV7-2
abundance: many
CDR3nt: TGTGCCAGCAGCTGGCGACCCGGACAGGGGGCAAGGAGCTATGGCTACACCTTC
CDR3aa: CASSWRPGQGARSYGYTF

d_gene: NA
j_gene: TRBJ1-2
v_gene: TRBV5-1
abundance: few
CDR3nt: TGCGCCAGCACCCTAGCACCGGGACTCTCGAGCTACACCTTC
CDR3aa: CASTLAPGLSSYTF

d_gene: NA
j_gene: TRBJ1-5
v_gene: TRBV20-1
abundance: few
CDR3nt: TGCAGTGCTAGACTAGGAGGGCTGAGCAATCAGCCCCAGCATTTT
CDR3aa: CSARLGGLSNQPQHF

d_gene: NA
j_gene: TRBJ2-3
v_gene: TRBV2
abundance: many
CDR3nt: TGTGCCAGCAGTGGGGAGACTAGTACGCAGTATTTT
CDR3aa: CASSGETSTQYF

d_gene: NA
j_gene: TRBJ1-2
v_gene: TRBV20-1
abundance: many
CDR3nt: TGCAGTGCTAGCCCGGGAAGCGGCGGCTACACCTTC
CDR3aa: CSASPGSGGYTF

d_gene: TRBD1
j_gene: TRBJ2-1
v_gene: TRBV4-2
abundance: NA
CDR3nt: TGTGCCAGCAGGCGCCGGGACAGGGATAAGGATGAGCAGTTCTTC
CDR3aa: CASRRRDRDKDEQFF

d_gene: NA
j_gene: TRBJ2-4
v_gene: TRBV20-1
abundance: NA
CDR3nt: TGCAGTGCATGTGAGCTAGCCAAAAACATTCAGTACTTC
CDR3aa: CSACELAKNIQYF

d_gene: NA
j_gene: TRBJ1-1
v_gene: TRBV2
abundance: NA
CDR3nt: TGTGCCAGCTTGGCCACCCTAACCTCAGCTTTCTTT
CDR3aa: CASLATLTSAFF

d_gene: NA
j_gene: TRBJ1-1
v_gene: TRBV7-2
abundance: many
CDR3nt: TGTGCCAGCAGCCCCCGGATGAACACTGAAGCTTTCTTT
CDR3aa: CASSPRMNTEAFF

d_gene: TRBD2
j_gene: TRBJ2-5
v_gene: TRBV18
abundance: few
CDR3nt: TGTGCCAGCTCATCACAGGCTATAGCGGGGGTCGAAGAGACCCAGTACTTC
CDR3aa: CASSSQAIAGVEETQYF

d_gene: NA
j_gene: TRBJ2-1
v_gene: TRBV28
abundance: many
CDR3nt: TGTGCCAGCAGTCGAGGGTTCGGGAGCTCCTACAATGAGCAGTTCTTC
CDR3aa: CASSRGFGSSYNEQFF

d_gene: TRBD1
j_gene: TRBJ1-1
v_gene: TRBV7-9
abundance: medium-sized
CDR3nt: TGTGCCAGCAGCGGAGACAGGGACATGAACACTGAAGCTTTCTTT
CDR3aa: CASSGDRDMNTEAFF

d_gene: NA
j_gene: TRBJ2-2
v_gene: TRBV10-3
abundance: few
CDR3nt: TGTGCCATCAGTGAGTCCAGGTCCGTCGGGGAGCTGTTTTTT
CDR3aa: CAISESRSVGELFF

d_gene: NA
j_gene: TRBJ1-4
v_gene: TRBV7-9
abundance: NA
CDR3nt: TGTGCCAGCAGCTCGGGGAATGGGGATGAAAAACTGTTTTTT
CDR3aa: CASSSGNGDEKLFF

d_gene: NA
j_gene: TRBJ1-6
v_gene: TRBV2
abundance: many
CDR3nt: TGTGCCAGCAGTGTGGGTGGGGATAATTCACCCCTCCACTTT
CDR3aa: CASSVGGDNSPLHF

d_gene: TRBD1
j_gene: TRBJ1-5
v_gene: TRBV12-3/TRBV12-4
abundance: few
CDR3nt: TGTGCCAGCAGTCAGACCGGACAGGGCGGCAATCAGCCCCAGCATTTT
CDR3aa: CASSQTGQGGNQPQHF

d_gene: NA
j_gene: TRBJ2-1
v_gene: TRBV21-1
abundance: many
CDR3nt: TGTGCCAGCCCAGATAGGACAGGGGGAGCCTACAATGAGCAGTTCTTC
CDR3aa: CASPDRTGGAYNEQFF

d_gene: NA
j_gene: TRBJ2-7
v_gene: TRBV20-1
abundance: NA
CDR3nt: TGCAGTGCTAGAGATATGCTTCCTCATAGCTACGAGCAGTACTTC
CDR3aa: CSARDMLPHSYEQYF

d_gene: NA
j_gene: TRBJ2-1
v_gene: TRBV11-1
abundance: NA
CDR3nt: TGCGCCAGCAGCTTGGGAAGGGGGGGCTCTAACAATGAGCAGTTCTTC
CDR3aa: CASSLGRGGSNNEQFF

d_gene: NA
j_gene: TRBJ2-3
v_gene: TRBV12-3/TRBV12-4
abundance: many
CDR3nt: TGTGCCAGTCGCCTGGGGGGTGGCACAGATACGCAGTATTTT
CDR3aa: CASRLGGGTDTQYF

d_gene: NA
j_gene: TRBJ1-6
v_gene: TRBV27
abundance: NA
CDR3nt: TGTGCCAGCAGTTTACCGGGTGTCAATTCACCCCTCCACTTT
CDR3aa: CASSLPGVNSPLHF

d_gene: NA
j_gene: TRBJ2-7
v_gene: TRBV12-3/TRBV12-4
abundance: NA
CDR3nt: TGTGCCAGCAGTTTTGAGGAACCCCCAACCAACTACGAGCAGTACTTC
CDR3aa: CASSFEEPPTNYEQYF

d_gene: NA
j_gene: TRBJ2-1
v_gene: TRBV5-1
abundance: NA
CDR3nt: TGCGCCAGCAGGGGGGCAAACAATGAGCAGTTCTTC
CDR3aa: CASRGANNEQFF

d_gene: NA
j_gene: TRBJ2-7
v_gene: TRBV5-1
abundance: NA
CDR3nt: TGCGCCAGCAGCTTGAGCCCGGCCTCTGGGATTACCTACGAGCAGTACTTC
CDR3aa: CASSLSPASGITYEQYF

d_gene: TRBD1
j_gene: TRBJ1-2
v_gene: TRBV6-2/TRBV6-3
abundance: many
CDR3nt: TGTGCCAGCAGTTACACCGGGACAGGGATTGGCTACACCTTC
CDR3aa: CASSYTGTGIGYTF

d_gene: TRBD1
j_gene: TRBJ1-5
v_gene: TRBV6-5
abundance: NA
CDR3nt: TGTGCCAGCAGATCAGGGGGCGAGGGCAATCAGCCCCAGCATTTT
CDR3aa: CASRSGGEGNQPQHF

d_gene: TRBD1
j_gene: TRBJ1-5
v_gene: TRBV20-1
abundance: few
CDR3nt: TGCAGTGCTAGAGATGCCCCTGGAGGGGGCGCCTTTCAGCCCCAGCATTTT
CDR3aa: CSARDAPGGGAFQPQHF

d_gene: NA
j_gene: TRBJ1-1
v_gene: TRBV10-3
abundance: NA
CDR3nt: TGTGCCATCACGGGGGGAGGGAACACTGAAGCTTTCTTT
CDR3aa: CAITGGGNTEAFF

d_gene: NA
j_gene: TRBJ2-5
v_gene: TRBV27
abundance: few
CDR3nt: TGTGCCAGCAGTTTAAGAGGACTACCCGGGCAAGAGACCCAGTACTTC
CDR3aa: CASSLRGLPGQETQYF

d_gene: TRBD1
j_gene: TRBJ1-1
v_gene: TRBV5-1
abundance: once
CDR3nt: TGCGCCAGCAGCCGGGGCGACAGGGGGACAGTCGGCACTGAAGCTTTCTTT
CDR3aa: CASSRGDRGTVGTEAFF

d_gene: TRBD2
j_gene: TRBJ2-3
v_gene: TRBV20-1
abundance: many
CDR3nt: TGCAGTGCTGGATCCCTGGCGGCTAGCGGGGGTATCACAGATACGCAGTATTTT
CDR3aa: CSAGSLAASGGITDTQYF

d_gene: TRBD2
j_gene: TRBJ2-7
v_gene: TRBV7-8
abundance: many
CDR3nt: TGTGCCAGCAGCTTAAGTGCTAGCGGGGGGTACGAGCAGTACTTC
CDR3aa: CASSLSASGGYEQYF

d_gene: TRBD2
j_gene: TRBJ2-1
v_gene: TRBV5-1
abundance: NA
CDR3nt: TGCGCCAGCAGCTCGACTAGCGGGGGGGCCTATGAGCGGTTCTTC
CDR3aa: CASSSTSGGAYERFF

d_gene: NA
j_gene: TRBJ2-1
v_gene: TRBV9
abundance: many
CDR3nt: TGTGCCAGCAGCCCCCGCTCGTGGGGCGACGCCTACAATGAGCAGTTCTTC
CDR3aa: CASSPRSWGDAYNEQFF

d_gene: TRBD1
j_gene: TRBJ1-2
v_gene: TRBV28
abundance: many
CDR3nt: TGTGCCAGCCGCCTATCCGGGACAGGGGGCATCGACTATGGCTACACCTTC
CDR3aa: CASRLSGTGGIDYGYTF

d_gene: TRBD1
j_gene: TRBJ2-7
v_gene: TRBV7-3
abundance: many
CDR3nt: TGTGCCAGCAGCTTAACGGGGGACAGGGCCTACGAGCAGTACTTC
CDR3aa: CASSLTGDRAYEQYF

d_gene: TRBD1
j_gene: TRBJ2-6
v_gene: TRBV11-1
abundance: many
CDR3nt: TGTGCCAGCAGCCCCGGTCCAGGGGGCTCTGGGGCCAACGTCCTGACTTTC
CDR3aa: CASSPGPGGSGANVLTF

d_gene: TRBD1
j_gene: TRBJ1-6
v_gene: TRBV27
abundance: NA
CDR3nt: TGTACCAGCAGTCCAGGGACAGGGGGAGAACCCCGATTAACGCCCCTCCACTTT
CDR3aa: CTSSPGTGGEPRLTPLHF

d_gene: TRBD1
j_gene: TRBJ1-4
v_gene: TRBV6-1
abundance: many
CDR3nt: TGTGCCAGCAGTGAAACAGGGGGCACTAATGAAAAACTGTTTTTT
CDR3aa: CASSETGGTNEKLFF

d_gene: NA
j_gene: TRBJ2-7
v_gene: TRBV10-2
abundance: many
CDR3nt: TGCGCCAGCAGTGGTCCGAACGAGCAGTACTTC
CDR3aa: CASSGPNEQYF

d_gene: NA
j_gene: TRBJ2-1
v_gene: TRBV4-1
abundance: many
CDR3nt: TGCGCCAGCAGCCAAGTACAGGGTTCAAATGAGCAGTTCTTC
CDR3aa: CASSQVQGSNEQFF

d_gene: TRBD1
j_gene: TRBJ1-5
v_gene: TRBV20-1
abundance: NA
CDR3nt: TGCAGTGCTCCCCCGGGACAGGCCTATAGCAATCAGCCACAGCATTTT
CDR3aa: CSAPPGQAYSNQPQHF

d_gene: NA
j_gene: TRBJ1-1
v_gene: TRBV6-4
abundance: NA
CDR3nt: TGTGCCGTACCTAACACTGAAGCTTTCTTT
CDR3aa: CAVPNTEAFF

d_gene: NA
j_gene: TRBJ2-5
v_gene: TRBV4-1
abundance: once
CDR3nt: TGCGCCAGCAGCCTTCGCTTTTCGAGTCGTGAGCAGTACTTC
CDR3aa: CASSLRFSSREQYF

d_gene: NA
j_gene: TRBJ1-2
v_gene: TRBV6-2/TRBV6-3
abundance: many
CDR3nt: TGTGCCGGCACCTCGGGACCCGGCTATGGCTACACCTTC
CDR3aa: CAGTSGPGYGYTF

d_gene: NA
j_gene: TRBJ2-6
v_gene: TRBV6-1
abundance: NA
CDR3nt: TGTGCCAGCAGGATGACAGGTTTCTCTGGGGCCAACGTCCTGACTTTC
CDR3aa: CASRMTGFSGANVLTF

d_gene: NA
j_gene: TRBJ1-1
v_gene: TRBV7-2
abundance: many
CDR3nt: TGTGCCAGCAGCTTTCAGGAGAACACTGAAGCTTTCTTT
CDR3aa: CASSFQENTEAFF

d_gene: TRBD2
j_gene: TRBJ2-5
v_gene: TRBV28
abundance: many
CDR3nt: TGTGCCAGCAGTTCTAGCGGGGGGGCGAAAGGAGAGACCCAGTACTTC
CDR3aa: CASSSSGGAKGETQYF

d_gene: NA
j_gene: TRBJ2-1
v_gene: TRBV5-1
abundance: many
CDR3nt: TGCGCCAGCAGCGCCGGATCGGCGGGGACCTACAATGAGCAGTTCTTC
CDR3aa: CASSAGSAGTYNEQFF

d_gene: NA
j_gene: TRBJ2-2
v_gene: TRBV6-2/TRBV6-3
abundance: few
CDR3nt: TGTGCCAGCACCAAATGGAACACCGGGGAGCTGTTTTTT
CDR3aa: CASTKWNTGELFF

d_gene: NA
j_gene: TRBJ2-7
v_gene: TRBV5-1
abundance: many
CDR3nt: TGTGCCAGCAGCTTCGACAGCTCCTACGAGCAGTACTTC
CDR3aa: CASSFDSSYEQYF